This is a list of T cell receptor beta chains from one sample in a study of cytomegalovirus exposure and HLA in healthy donors. Profiled with immunoSEQ multiplex PCR; TCRdb holds only in-frame clones, not every one. Among more than 95,000 clones listed, roughly 80% were seen once. Sequencing was done on a sample of PBMCs. These receptors were collected from a woman aged 40 to 55 in good health and CMV-seropositive. The CDR3 runs from the conserved cysteine through the conserved F or W. Fields, in order: D gene, clone size, V gene, J gene, CDR3 DNA, CDR3 protein. The D gene is left open where the match is weak. Not all rows give a size; the values are once, few, many and, for expanded clones, a class.

.	.	TRBV4-1	TRBJ2-7	TGCGCCAGCAGCCTCAGGGACTTCTACGAGCAGTACTTC	CASSLRDFYEQYF
TRBD1	.	TRBV28	TRBJ2-4	TGTGCCAGCAGTTCCGGGAACAGGGGTTTTGGGAAAAACATTCAGTACTTC	CASSSGNRGFGKNIQYF
TRBD1	.	TRBV11-2	TRBJ1-1	TGTGCCAGCAGCACACTACAGGGGATGGGAACTGAAGCTTTCTTT	CASSTLQGMGTEAFF
.	.	TRBV7-3	TRBJ2-3	TGTGCCAGCAGCTCCGGTTCTTTTAGCACAGATACGCAGTATTTT	CASSSGSFSTDTQYF
TRBD2	.	TRBV6-1	TRBJ2-1	TGTGCCAGCAGTGAAGCGACCAGCGGGAGTGGGTATGAGCAGTTCTTC	CASSEATSGSGYEQFF
TRBD2	.	TRBV28	TRBJ2-7	TGTGCCAGCACGCCGGGGGGGGCAGCCTACGAGCAGTACTTC	CASTPGGAAYEQYF
TRBD1	.	TRBV5-5	TRBJ2-1	TGTGCCAGCAGCTTGGCCCAGGGGGCGCGGGATGAGCAGTTCTTC	CASSLAQGARDEQFF
.	few	TRBV28	TRBJ2-7	TGTGCCAGCAGTCCCCTCTACGAGCAGTACTTC	CASSPLYEQYF
.	.	TRBV5-1	TRBJ2-7	TGCGCCAGCAGCTTGGTCCGGGGCGAGCAGTACTTC	CASSLVRGEQYF
.	few	TRBV6-1	TRBJ2-5	TGTGCCAGCAGTAAACTAGGTCTGTCGGAGACCCAGTACTTC	CASSKLGLSETQYF
.	.	TRBV7-2	TRBJ1-6	TGTGCCAGCAGTTTTAATGATTCACCCCTCCACTTT	CASSFNDSPLHF
.	few	TRBV6-1	TRBJ2-1	TGTGCCAGCAGCTACGGGGGACGCTCCTACAATGAGCAGTTCTTC	CASSYGGRSYNEQFF
.	.	TRBV11-2	TRBJ2-5	TGTGCCAGCAGCTTAGCGGGGGTCTCTACTGGAATCCAAGAGACCCAGTACTTC	CASSLAGVSTGIQETQYF
TRBD1	.	TRBV4-2	TRBJ2-7	TGTGCCAGCAGCCAAGAAAGGACAGGGGTGTACGAGCAGTACTTC	CASSQERTGVYEQYF
.	.	TRBV9	TRBJ2-3	TGTGCCAGCAGCGCACAGGCCCCAGATACGCAGTATTTT	CASSAQAPDTQYF
.	.	TRBV5-8	TRBJ1-4	TGTGCCAGCGACAGCCGAGGCTCACATGAAAAACTGTTTTTT	CASDSRGSHEKLFF
TRBD1	.	TRBV7-9	TRBJ2-3	TGTGCCAGCAGCTTTCGGACAGGGACAGATACGCAGTATTTT	CASSFRTGTDTQYF
TRBD1	.	TRBV9	TRBJ2-6	TGTGCCAGCAGCGTAGTCCTACAGGGGGCGTCAGCTGGGGCCAACGTCCTGACTTTC	CASSVVLQGASAGANVLTF
TRBD2	.	TRBV7-9	TRBJ2-1	TGTGCCAGCAGCTATAGCGGGGCGGACAATGAGCAGTTCTTC	CASSYSGADNEQFF
.	.	TRBV28	TRBJ1-6	TGTGCCAGCAGTTTTCGTTCACCCCTCCACTTT	CASSFRSPLHF
.	.	TRBV2	TRBJ1-5	TGTGCCAGCAGTGTTATCAGCAATCAGCCCCAGCATTTT	CASSVISNQPQHF
.	.	TRBV2	TRBJ2-3	TGTGCCAGCATGAGGGGGACGCCGGTCTATACGCAGTATTTT	CASMRGTPVYTQYF
.	.	TRBV7-9	TRBJ1-4	TGTGCCAGCAGCTTAGATTATTGGGGCAGAATGGCAACTAATGAAAAACTGTTTTTT	CASSLDYWGRMATNEKLFF
.	.	TRBV5-1	TRBJ2-3	TGCGCCAGCAGCTTGGTGGCAGGGGCAGATACGCAGTATTTT	CASSLVAGADTQYF
TRBD1	few	TRBV6-1	TRBJ2-7	TGTGCCAGCAGTCCGGGACAGCACGAGCAGTACTTC	CASSPGQHEQYF
.	once	TRBV9	TRBJ1-1	TGTGCCAGCAGCGTAGCGGTTGGAGGGGAAGCTTTCTTT	CASSVAVGGEAFF
TRBD1	.	TRBV28	TRBJ1-1	TGTGCCAGCGCCGACAGGGGTCGGGGCACTGAAGCTTTCTTT	CASADRGRGTEAFF
TRBD1	once	TRBV28	TRBJ1-1	TGTGCCAGCAGTTTATCGGTGACAGGGTTCGGGAACACTGAAGCTTTCTTT	CASSLSVTGFGNTEAFF
TRBD1	.	TRBV5-5	TRBJ2-7	TGTGCCAGCAGCGTCGGGACAGGGGACTACGAGCAGTACTTC	CASSVGTGDYEQYF
TRBD1	.	TRBV27	TRBJ2-7	TGTGCCAGCAGTTTATCGCACAGGGGGTACGAGCAGTACTTC	CASSLSHRGYEQYF
.	.	TRBV6-1	TRBJ2-1	TGTGCCAGCAGTCAGTACAATGAGCAGTTCTTC	CASSQYNEQFF
.	.	TRBV2	TRBJ2-7	TGTGCCGCCGGGTCCTACGAGCAGTACTTC	CAAGSYEQYF
.	.	TRBV4-1	TRBJ1-1	TGCGCCAGCAGCCAGTTAACAGGGCCTCCGAACACTGAAGCTTTCTTT	CASSQLTGPPNTEAFF
TRBD2	once	TRBV13	TRBJ2-5	TGTGCCAGCAGCTTTATCCGCGGGGGAGAGGACCGAGAGACCCAGTACTTC	CASSFIRGGEDRETQYF
.	.	TRBV28	TRBJ1-5	TGTGCCAGCAGTCCACCTGGGTATGGGGGGACTCAGCCCCAGCATTTT	CASSPPGYGGTQPQHF
.	.	TRBV7-2	TRBJ1-6	TGTGCCAGCAGCGTACCCTGGAGGGTTTCGTCACCCCTCCACTTT	CASSVPWRVSSPLHF
TRBD1	.	TRBV2	TRBJ1-2	TGTGCCAGCAGTGCCAACAGGGGAAACTATGGCTACACCTTC	CASSANRGNYGYTF